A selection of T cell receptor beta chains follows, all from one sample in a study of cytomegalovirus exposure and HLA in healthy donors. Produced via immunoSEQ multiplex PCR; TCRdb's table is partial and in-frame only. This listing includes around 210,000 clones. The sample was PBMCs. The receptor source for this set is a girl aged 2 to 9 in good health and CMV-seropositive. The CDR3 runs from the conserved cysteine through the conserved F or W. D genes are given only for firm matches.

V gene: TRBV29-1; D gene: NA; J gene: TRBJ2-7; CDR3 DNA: TGCAGCGCCGCAGAGAGCAGGCCCTACGAGCAGTACTTC; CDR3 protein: CSAAESRPYEQYF
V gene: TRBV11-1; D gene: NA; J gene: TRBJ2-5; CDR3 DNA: TGTGCCAGCAGCCTGAGCTTCGCCCTAGGGGCGGAGACCCAGTACTTC; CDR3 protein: CASSLSFALGAETQYF
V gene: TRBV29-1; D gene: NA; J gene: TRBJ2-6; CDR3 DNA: TGCAGCGTTGAAGGTCGCGACAGAGAGGTTGCTGGGGCCAACGTCCTGACTTTC; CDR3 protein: CSVEGRDREVAGANVLTF
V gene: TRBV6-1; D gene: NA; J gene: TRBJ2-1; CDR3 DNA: TGTGCCAGCAGTGATGGGACGGGAGTTTCCCTCAATGAGCAGTTCTTC; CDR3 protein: CASSDGTGVSLNEQFF
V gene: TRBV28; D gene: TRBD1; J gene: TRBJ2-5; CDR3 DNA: TGTGCCAGCAGTTCCCTCCCGGGACAGGCTCGTGGGACCCAGTACTTC; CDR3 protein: CASSSLPGQARGTQYF
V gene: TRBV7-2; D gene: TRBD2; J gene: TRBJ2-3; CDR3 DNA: TGTGCCAGCGCGGATAGCGGGACTAGCACAGATACGCAGTATTTT; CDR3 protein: CASADSGTSTDTQYF
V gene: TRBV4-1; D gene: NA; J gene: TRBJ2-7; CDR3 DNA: TGCGCCAGCAGCCAACACGGTGAAGAGCAGTACTTC; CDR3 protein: CASSQHGEEQYF
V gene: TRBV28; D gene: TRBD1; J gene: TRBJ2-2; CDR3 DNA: TGTGCCAGCAACAGGGGGTTTACCGGGGAGCTGTTTTTT; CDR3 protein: CASNRGFTGELFF
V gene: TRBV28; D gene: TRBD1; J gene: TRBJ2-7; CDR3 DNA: TGTGCCAGCAAGGGGACAGGGTTTTACGAGCAGTACTTC; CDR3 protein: CASKGTGFYEQYF
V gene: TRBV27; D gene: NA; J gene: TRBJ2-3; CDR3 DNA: TGTGCCAGCAGTTTGCAGAGCACAGATACGCAGTATTTT; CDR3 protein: CASSLQSTDTQYF
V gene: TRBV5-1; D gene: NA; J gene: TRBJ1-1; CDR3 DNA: TGCGCCAGCAGCTTGGCTTTGGACAAGAACACTGAAGCTTTCTTT; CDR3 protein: CASSLALDKNTEAFF
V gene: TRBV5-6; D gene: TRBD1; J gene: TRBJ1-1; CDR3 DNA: TGTGCCAGCAGCACGGTGACAGGGGACGATAAAGCTTTCTTT; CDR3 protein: CASSTVTGDDKAFF
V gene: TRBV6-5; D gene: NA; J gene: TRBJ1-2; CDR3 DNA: TGTGCCAGCAGTTACGACTCAAACTATGGCTACACCTTC; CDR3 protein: CASSYDSNYGYTF
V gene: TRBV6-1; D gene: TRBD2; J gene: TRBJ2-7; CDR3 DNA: TGTGCCAGCAGTGGAGATGTCCCGGGGGGACGGTACGAGCAGTACTTC; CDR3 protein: CASSGDVPGGRYEQYF
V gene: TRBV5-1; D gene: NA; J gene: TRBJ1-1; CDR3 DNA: TGCGCCAGCGGTACGGAGGGGAACACTGAAGCTTTCTTT; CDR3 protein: CASGTEGNTEAFF
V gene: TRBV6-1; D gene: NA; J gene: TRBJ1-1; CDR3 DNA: TGTGCCAGCAGTGAAGGTGTAGGGGGCACTGAAGCTTTCTTT; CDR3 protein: CASSEGVGGTEAFF
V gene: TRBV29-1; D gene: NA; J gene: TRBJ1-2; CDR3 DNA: TGCAGCGTTGAGCGGTCGTCTTATGGCTACACCTTC; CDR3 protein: CSVERSSYGYTF
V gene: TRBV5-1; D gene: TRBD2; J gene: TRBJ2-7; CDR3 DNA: TGCGCCAGCAGCTTTGGACTAGAAGAGCAGTACTTC; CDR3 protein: CASSFGLEEQYF
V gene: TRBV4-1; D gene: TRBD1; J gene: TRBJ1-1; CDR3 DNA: TGCGCCAGCAGCCAGCCAAGACAGGGGAACACTGAAGCTTTCTTT; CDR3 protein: CASSQPRQGNTEAFF
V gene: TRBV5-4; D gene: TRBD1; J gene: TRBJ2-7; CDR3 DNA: TGTGCCAGCAGCTCTCTAGGGACAGAAGACTACGAGCAGTACTTC; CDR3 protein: CASSSLGTEDYEQYF
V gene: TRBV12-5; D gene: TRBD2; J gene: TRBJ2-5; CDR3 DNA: TGTGCTAGTGGTTTGGGGACTAGCGGGTCATGGGAGACCCAGTACTTC; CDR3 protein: CASGLGTSGSWETQYF
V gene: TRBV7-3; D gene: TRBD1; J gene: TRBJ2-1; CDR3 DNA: TGTGCCAGCAGCATACAGGGGGTTCAGGTGTCCAATGAGCAGTTCTTC; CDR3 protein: CASSIQGVQVSNEQFF
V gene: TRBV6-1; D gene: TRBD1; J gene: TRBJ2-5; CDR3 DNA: TGTGCCAGCAGGCCCACAGGGGGCATTAGAGAGACCCAGTACTTC; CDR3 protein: CASRPTGGIRETQYF
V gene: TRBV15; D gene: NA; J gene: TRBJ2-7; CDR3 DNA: TGTGCCACCAGCAGACCCCCCGCGGGTGTCTTCCCCTACGAGCAGTACTTC; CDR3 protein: CATSRPPAGVFPYEQYF
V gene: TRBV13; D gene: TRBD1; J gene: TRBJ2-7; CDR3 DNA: TGTGCCAGCAGCACCGGACAGGGGAGGGCCTACGAGCAGTACTTC; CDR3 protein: CASSTGQGRAYEQYF
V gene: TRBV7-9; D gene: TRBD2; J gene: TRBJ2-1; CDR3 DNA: TGTGCCAGCAGCTTTTCGACCAGGGAGGGGAATGAGCAGTTCTTC; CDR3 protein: CASSFSTREGNEQFF
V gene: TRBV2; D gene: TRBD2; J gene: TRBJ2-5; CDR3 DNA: TGTGCCAGCAGTGAAGGTAGCGGGAGTGGAGAGACCCAGTACTTC; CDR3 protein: CASSEGSGSGETQYF
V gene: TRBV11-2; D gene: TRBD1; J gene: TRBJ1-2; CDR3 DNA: TGTGCCAGCAGCTTAGATCAGGCTCCGACAGGGCTTGGCTACACCTTC; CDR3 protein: CASSLDQAPTGLGYTF
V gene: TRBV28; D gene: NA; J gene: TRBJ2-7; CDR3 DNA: TGTGCCAGCAGCCGGGACTCTCCCTACGAGCAGTACTTC; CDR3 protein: CASSRDSPYEQYF
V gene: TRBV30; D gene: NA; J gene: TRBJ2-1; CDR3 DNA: TGTGCCTGGAGTGTACTTGGTGTTGAGCAGTTCTTC; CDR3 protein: CAWSVLGVEQFF
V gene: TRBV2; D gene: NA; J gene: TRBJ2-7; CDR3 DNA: TGTGCCAGCAGTCCCAGGGTTGGCGAGCAGTACTTC; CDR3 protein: CASSPRVGEQYF
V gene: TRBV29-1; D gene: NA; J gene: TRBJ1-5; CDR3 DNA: TGCAGCGTTGTTTGGGGAGACATTAATCAGCCCCAGCATTTT; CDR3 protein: CSVVWGDINQPQHF